The table lists the clone carrying this TCR beta chain with a few counts. What it binds is unknown. This sample is drawn from a study of T cell repertoires in cytomegalovirus infection. About the study: Public TCR beta signatures provided an indication of both CMV infection and a matching HLA type.

Each CDR3 protein is one row after TCRdb ran MiXCR on the reads. The profile shows some 450,000 distinct CDR3 sequences, roughly 30% of them singletons. General study points: Ex vivo, HLA-C-restricted CMV-specific TCR beta clonotypes prevailed over the rest of the response. The study identified carriers of CMV plus the relevant HLA from cumulative public TCR beta family frequency.

CDR1 is LNHDA, CDR2 SQIVND, per germline (reference sequence). The CDR3 extends over 15 amino acids. The V and J ends lost 6 bases and 3 bases, in that order; junction bases with no gene match: 7. The source of this sequence is a human donor in good health (CMV status not recorded). Some clones in this sample may be carry-over from other donors' samples. The sequenced material came from PBMCs. This chain joins TRBV19 and TRBJ1-3; 8 bases are a match to TRBD1. For the CDR3, the DNA is TGTGCCAGTAGCGATGGGACAGGCTATGGAAACACCATATATTTT. This translates into CASSDGTGYGNTIYF.